This T cell receptor beta chain originates from a study of cytomegalovirus exposure and HLA in healthy donors. Study observations and caveats: Most TCR sequences were seen very rarely across donors, but some public TCRs occurred in many.

Trimming pared 6 bases from V and 0 bases from J, leaving 11 bases between. The CDR3 totals 14 residues. Per germline, CDR1 MNHEY and CDR2 SVGAGI. For this clone: The antigen remains undetermined.

The PCR had 60 Vbeta and 13 Jbeta primers. Clones were read by immunoSEQ multiplex PCR, and TCRdb kept only the in-frame ones, dropping some. The sample yields roughly 69,000 clones, 76% seen once. The clonotype originates from a man younger than 35 in good health and CMV-seronegative. The chain employs TRBV6-5 and TRBJ1-2; weak D call: TRBD1 (5 bases). The source material was PBMCs. In nucleotides, the CDR3 is TGTGCCAGCAGGGGGGACTCAGCTAACTATGGCTACACCTTC. It translates to CASRGDSANYGYTF.